These 5 T cell receptor beta chains share one sample of origin, sequenced in a study of cytomegalovirus exposure and HLA in healthy donors. PCR employed 60 Vbeta and 13 Jbeta primers. Assay used: immunoSEQ multiplex PCR; TCRdb lists only in-frame clones, some missing. The table lists roughly 170,000 clones, around four fifths of them singletons. The source material was PBMCs. The receptors stem from a man aged 25-45 years in good health and CMV-seronegative.

The rearrangement joins TRBV10-3 to TRBJ2-7; 9 bases are a match to TRBD1. The CDR3 length is 16 residues. Per germline, CDR1 ENHRY and CDR2 SYGVKD. With 2 bases clipped from V and 2 bases from J, the junction kept 7 bases outside the gene matches. The chain's CDR3 is CAISEPGQGTTYEQYF. Here the CDR3 DNA reads TGTGCCATCAGTGAGCCAGGACAGGGGACGACCTACGAGCAGTACTTC.

The chain joins TRBV9 to TRBJ2-1, with D possibly matching TRBD2 (6 bases). V shed 4 bases and J shed 8 bases, with 19 bases lying between them. The germline gives CDR1 SGDLS, CDR2 YYNGEE. This CDR3 has 15 amino acids. The CDR3 spells CASSRGAGRDYEQFF. In DNA, the CDR3 is TGTGCCAGCAGCCGCGGGGCGGGACGGGACTATGAGCAGTTCTTC.

To note about this clone: Other nucleotide sequences from this sample produce the same CDR3. The chain carries TRBV10-1 and TRBJ1-6; tentative D call: TRBD1 (5 bases). Germline V gene data show CDR1 as WNHNN and CDR2 as SYGVQD (reference sequence). Trimming removed 3 bases from V and 10 bases from J, with 13 bases in between. This CDR3 region has 14 residues. CDR3 sequence reads: CASSDPGSNSPLHF. CDR3 DNA sequence: TGCGCCAGCAGTGACCCAGGGTCGAACTCACCCCTCCACTTT.

This chain uses TRBV10-2 with TRBJ2-5; 7 bases are a match to TRBD1. Per germline, CDR1 WSHSY and CDR2 SAAADI. The length of the CDR3 is 15 residues. The V gene end was trimmed by 6 bases and the J gene end by 4 bases; junction bases not matched to a gene: 11. The CDR3 loop is CASRPGQSITETQYF. The CDR3 nucleotides are TGCGCCAGCAGGCCGGGACAGAGTATTACAGAGACCCAGTACTTC.

The CDR3, as DNA: TGCAGCGTTGAAGACGACAGATGGTATGGCTACACCTTC. It translates to CSVEDDRWYGYTF. This chain connects TRBV29-1 to TRBJ1-2; a possible D gene is TRBD1 (5 bases). The germline gives CDR1 SQVTM, CDR2 ANQGSEA. V lost 0 bases, J lost 5 bases, and 10 bases lay in between. The CDR3 spans 13 residues.